This passage covers 8 T cell receptor beta chains from one sample sequenced in a study of shared clonotypes between healthy human individuals. Using immunoSEQ multiplex PCR, the repertoire was profiled, and TCRdb retains in-frame clones only, with some absent. The table lists about a million clones, approximately 68% of them singletons. The sample consisted of memory CD4+ T cells sorted from blood. Subset meaning: CD45RA-negative fraction. Every receptor here comes from a man aged 18 to 30 in good health.

The table lists this clone with a count of one. The chain uses TRBV5-1 and TRBJ2-6; either TRBD1 or TRBD2 may fit D (5 bases each). The CDR3 covers 17 residues. Germline V lookup: CDR1 SGHRS, CDR2 YFSETQ. Deletions cut 5 bases from V and 0 bases from J, with 15 bases between. The CDR3 protein is CASRPGSSGSGANVLTF. The DNA for the CDR3 is TGCGCCAGCAGGCCAGGGAGTTCTGGCTCTGGGGCCAACGTCCTGACTTTC. Full variable domain (remainder filled in from reference TRBV5-1 and TRBJ2-6): KAGVTQTPRYLIKTRGQQVTLSCSPISGHRSVSWYQQTPGQGLQFLFEYFSETQRNKGNFPGRFSGRQFSNSRSEMNVSTLELGDSALYLCASRPGSSGSGANVLTFGAGSRLTVL.

The gene calls are TRBV5-4 and TRBJ2-7, with TRBD1 matching over 7 bases. The V gene end was trimmed by 4 bases and the J gene end by 2 bases; junction bases not matched to a gene: 9. From germline, CDR1 is SGHNT and CDR2 YYREEE (reference sequence). The CDR3 is made up of 15 amino acids. CDR3 sequence: CASSLNGDRAYEQYF. CDR3 DNA sequence: TGTGCCAGCAGCCTGAATGGAGACAGGGCCTACGAGCAGTACTTC.

The chain combines TRBV9 with TRBJ2-7; tentative D call: TRBD1 (5 bases). Germline lookup yields CDR1 SGDLS and CDR2 YYNGEE. V was cut by 4 bases and J by 3 bases, with 11 bases left in between. The CDR3 covers 13 residues. Here the CDR3 reads CASSRAGNYEQYF. The CDR3 DNA reads TGTGCCAGCAGCCGGGCAGGGAACTACGAGCAGTACTTC.

The rearrangement joins TRBV5-4 to TRBJ2-5, with TRBD2 as a possible D gene (7 bases). V was pared by 5 bases and J by 3 bases, with 17 bases between. The germline V gene has CDR1 SGHNT and CDR2 YYREEE (reference sequence). The CDR3 totals 15 residues. CDR3 loop: CASSQGTNGKETQYF. CDR3 DNA: TGTGCCAGCAGTCAGGGGACTAACGGGAAAGAGACCCAGTACTTC.

This clone was detected a few times. The chain couples TRBV25-1 to TRBJ1-1, with a possible D match to TRBD1 (5 bases). V dropped 6 bases and J dropped 1 base, with 21 bases sitting between them. Germline values: CDR1 MGHDK, CDR2 SYGVNS. The length of the CDR3 is 17 residues. CDR3 in amino acids: CASSPGRDGTGNTEAFF. In DNA, the CDR3 is TGTGCCAGCAGCCCCGGTAGGGACGGGACGGGGAACACTGAAGCTTTCTTT.

This chain joins TRBV18 and TRBJ2-2; possibly TRBD1 for D (5 bases). The V end lost 1 base, the J end lost 4 bases, and 16 bases lay between the germline ends. The CDR3 is made up of 17 amino acids. Per the germline V gene, CDR1 is KGHSH and CDR2 is LQKENI. The CDR3 DNA is TGTGCCAGCTCACCACGGATAGAAGGGGTGGCCACCGGGGAGCTGTTTTTT. Its protein is CASSPRIEGVATGELFF.

CDR3 residues: CASSLSRSNQPQHF. In nucleotides, the CDR3 is TGTGCCAGCAGCCTCTCCAGGTCCAATCAGCCCCAGCATTTT. The chain combines TRBV5-6 with TRBJ1-5; D gene ambiguous. The length of the CDR3 is 14 residues. V was clipped by 4 bases and J by 3 bases, with 11 bases between them. Germline CDR1 SGHDT, CDR2 YYEEEE.

The rearrangement joins TRBV5-6 to TRBJ1-3; a possible D gene is TRBD1 (6 bases). Trimming removed 2 bases at V and 2 bases at J, with 8 bases between. CDR3 size: 14 residues. Germline V gene data show CDR1 as SGHDT and CDR2 as YYEEEE. The CDR3: CASSFSGAGNTIYF. For the CDR3, the DNA is TGTGCCAGCAGCTTTTCAGGGGCTGGAAACACCATATATTTT.